This T cell receptor (beta chain) derives from a study of tumor and adjacent non-tumor tissue in lung cancer. Comments on this clonotype: The junction does not match germline at one end; this may be a read error.

Germline V lookup: CDR1 MGHRA, CDR2 YSYEKL. This CDR3 contains 13 residues. Three rounds of nested PCR, following a modified ARM-PCR protocol, produced the TCRbeta library. Using its own MiXCR run on the multiplex PCR reads, TCRdb lists one record per CDR3 protein. This table holds 91,000 or so distinct CDR3 sequences, 67% found once. This sample's RNA came from whole unsorted tissue. The specimen sequenced was lung tumor tissue. The chain combines TRBV4-1 with TRBJ1-1; D gene unclear. This receptor was identified in a man aged 55 to 69 with non-small cell lung cancer. CDR3 DNA: TGTGCCAGCATCCAAGTTAGCAACACTGAAGCTTTCTTT. Translated, it gives CASIQVSNTEAFF.